This T cell receptor (beta chain) was retrieved from a study of regulatory T cells in long-lasting Graves disease (dated by TCRdb to 2020 to 2022). With respect to the entire study: Antithyroid drugs had been taken for less than 3 months by newly diagnosed Graves' disease patients. The study was registered as a clinical trial and conducted in China. A total of around 35 samples underwent TCR sequencing, from about 13 patients with persistent Graves' disease and approximately 20 patients with newly diagnosed Graves' disease. This study used TCR sequencing and RNA sequencing of peripheral blood to compare persistent Graves' disease patients against newly diagnosed Graves' disease patients.

CDR1 MNHNS and CDR2 SASEGT are derived from the germline V gene. Relative to germline, V is missing 7 bases and J is missing 5 bases, with 14 bases of the junction outside any gene match. Inclusive of the bounding cysteine and phenylalanine, the CDR3 is 17 residues long. The only DNA kept is the CDR3, 51 bases in frame from the first base. This clonotype appeared a few times. The antigen it recognizes is unknown. No quality values exist for individual bases; no much larger clone is one base distant. In the paper's terms, the time point label means: newly diagnosed GD, antithyroid drugs for less than 3 months. For both TCR sequencing and RNA sequencing, RNA was extracted from PBMCs using TRIzol. Graves' disease was diagnosed according to American Thyroid Association guidelines. The patients came from an endocrinology department in Xi'an, China. From each patient, around 9 milliliters of peripheral blood was collected into an EDTA anticoagulant tube. Ficoll Paque Plus density gradient separation was used to isolate PBMCs, and no further T cell sorting was done. RNA quality was checked with an Agilent 2100 Bioanalyzer and agarose gel, and concentration with a NanoDrop 2000.

The library was prepared using multiplex PCR. Reads for this sample came from an Illumina HiSeq 4000. TCR beta libraries were built with iRepertoire HTBI primers and Arm-PCR amplification of CDR3 regions. Before sequencing, the PCR products went through gel purification. Turning to the authors' computational methods: Gene usage analysis of CDR3 amino acid clonotypes used the 50 to 70 TRBV and about 15 TRBJ segments found across samples. COPE and FqMerger were used to merge filtered high-quality paired reads into contigs. BLAST was used to align contigs to IMGT TRBV, TRBD and TRBJ reference genes, with CDR3 defined following IMGT. Highly expanded clones were defined as clonotypes with a frequency above 0.1%. Shannon entropy served as the measure of repertoire diversity, while the Gini coefficient captured V-J evenness. Public clonotypes were defined as clonotypes shared by more than one individual. In TCRdb, the public reads were trimmed at Q25 with fastp and aligned with MiXCR, with productive beta chains retained. Each entry is one CDR3 protein sequence, shown with its most common DNA and genes. V and J calls and clone size were set by TCRdb, not the authors. In this sample the table shows 350,000 to 500,000 distinct CDR3 sequences, roughly 15% of which occur a single time. The ten biggest clones cover about 25% of the sample.

Study-wide conclusions, independent of this receptor: Persistent patients shared more public clonotypes among themselves (2,741) than newly diagnosed patients did (about 1,000). The authors acknowledged the small sample size as a limitation that may reduce accuracy. Compared with newly diagnosed patients, persistent Graves' disease patients had lower TCR Shannon entropy and fewer highly expanded clones, which suggests clonal expansion. Only the TCR beta chain was sequenced and analyzed. TRBV28, TRBJ1-2 and TRBJ2-5 were preferentially used in persistent disease, while TRBV20-1 and TRBJ2-1 were favored in newly diagnosed disease. Because the primary lesion, thyroid tissue, could not be accessed, the study looked at peripheral blood alone.

These records were also assigned to another study, of T cells in Graves' hyperthyroidism and ophthalmopathy. Per that second paper: Stable Graves' hyperthyroidism was defined as the absence of progression to ophthalmopathy over 18 months of follow-up. The hyperthyroidism patients were between 18 and 65 years old and newly diagnosed, with a disease duration of less than 2 months. The study excluded patients with uncontrolled infections, other autoimmune diseases, pregnancy or lactation. Diagnoses were established on the basis of clinical symptoms, serum thyroxine and TRAb, thyroid ultrasound, and orbital computed tomography. The first round of RT-PCR for the TCR CDR3 was performed with the HTBI primer set and the Qiagen OneStep RT-PCR kit. Most expanded thyroid clonotypes (frequency above 0.001) were also detected in blood, suggesting blood repertoires may reflect thyroid immune responses. In cross-validation, a model built on a 13 V-J signature told ophthalmopathy apart from stable hyperthyroidism with less than 90% sensitivity and about 81% specificity, and in testing the same model reached 80%/75%. In validation, progression to ophthalmopathy was predicted by the model with around 70% sensitivity and approximately 78% specificity, a median of 6.5 months before onset. TCR V-J signatures able to tell the groups apart were searched for in a discovery cohort of 95 or so patients, of whom over 40 had Graves' ophthalmopathy and around 58 had stable Graves' hyperthyroidism. Whether ophthalmopathy could be predicted prospectively was tested in an independent validation cohort made up of about 20 hyperthyroidism patients plus 17 patients who later progressed to ophthalmopathy. For training and testing, the 80 to 100 patients in the discovery cohort were randomly divided in a 7:3 ratio. In addition, the study compared T-cell repertoires in thyroid tissue and in blood from about 6 Graves' hyperthyroidism patients. Once sampling was done, hyperthyroidism patients were given methimazole at a starting dose of 30 mg daily, whereas ophthalmopathy patients were given high-dose intravenous methylprednisolone. Libraries were constructed in a second round of multiplex PCR, after which size selection and purification were carried out. Libraries were sequenced paired-end with 100 bp reads on an Illumina HiSeq2000. Raw data were processed with SOAPnuke, discarding reads with adapters, uncalled bases, mean Phred below 15, or no exact constant-primer or identifier match. High-quality paired reads were merged with COPE v1.2.5, and unique nucleotide sequences were defined as clonotypes. MiTCR v1.1 was used to align clonotypes to the IMGT TRBV, TRBD and TRBJ reference segments. The analysis included only V-J combinations with a frequency above 0.0001, which together covered more than 98% of the repertoires. The TCS score was defined as the ratio of F50 (clonal expansion) to E x V (chaos), calculated using BLOSUM62-based TCRdist between CDR3 peptides within each V-J. Welch's t-statistics and random forest reduced roughly 530 V-J features to 13, which were used in a naive Bayes classifier (R e1071). Sample size was not statistically predetermined, and investigators were not blinded to group allocation. The paper reports TCR Vbeta CDR3 sequencing of approximately 130 peripheral blood samples: 43 ophthalmopathy, some 80 hyperthyroidism and around 17 progressor patients.

The sample here was peripheral blood mononuclear cells (PBMCs), taken at new diagnosis, from a patient treated with antithyroid drugs. This sequence originates from a woman aged 18 to 35 with Graves disease. Donor details come from another sample of the same person, matched by shared clones. The chain is assembled from TRBV6-1 and TRBJ1-2, with TRBD1 matching 12 junction bases. CDR3 sequence: CASTKRGQGAPLYGYTF. The sequenced DNA: TGTGCCAGCACCAAACGGGGACAGGGGGCACCATTATATGGCTACACCTTC.